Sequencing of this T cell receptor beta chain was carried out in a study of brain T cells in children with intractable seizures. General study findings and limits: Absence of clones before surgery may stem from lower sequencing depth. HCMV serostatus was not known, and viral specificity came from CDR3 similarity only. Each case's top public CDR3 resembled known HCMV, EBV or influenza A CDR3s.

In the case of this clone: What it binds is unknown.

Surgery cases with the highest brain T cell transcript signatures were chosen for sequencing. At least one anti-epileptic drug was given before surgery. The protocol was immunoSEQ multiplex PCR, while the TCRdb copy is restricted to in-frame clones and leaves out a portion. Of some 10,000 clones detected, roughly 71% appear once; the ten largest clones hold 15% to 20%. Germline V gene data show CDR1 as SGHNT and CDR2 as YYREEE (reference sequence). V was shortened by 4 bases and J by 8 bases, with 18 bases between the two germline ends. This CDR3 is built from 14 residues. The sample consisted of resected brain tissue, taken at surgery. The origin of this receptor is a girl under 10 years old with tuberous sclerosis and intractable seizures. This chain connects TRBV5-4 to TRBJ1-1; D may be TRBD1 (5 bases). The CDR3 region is CASSQVGRQGEAFF. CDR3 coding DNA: TGTGCCAGCAGCCAGGTGGGGCGTCAGGGAGAAGCTTTCTTT.